This T cell receptor (beta chain) was obtained from a study of lymphopenia after photon versus proton radiotherapy. Profiling relied on immunoSEQ multiplex PCR, and the TCRdb table lists in-frame clones only, not all of them. The sample has about 34,000 clones; over 75% are singletons. Overall study findings and caveats: Photon-treated patients lost naive T cells and TCR diversity; proton-treated stayed stable. After the lymphocyte nadir, photon-treated repertoires showed oligoclonal expansion, especially of CD8+ Temra cells.

V dropped 1 base and J dropped 14; count of bases not matched to a gene: 13. Looked up from germline, CDR1 is SGHAT and CDR2 is FQNNGV. The CDR3 runs 16 residues. With respect to this clone: Its antigen is as yet unknown.

Sequenced material: peripheral blood, taken from a patient treated with proton-based radiotherapy. The receptor was isolated from a woman in her 70s with pancreatic cancer. This sequence joins TRBV11-2 and TRBJ1-6; TRBD1 matches 8 bases. This chain's CDR3 is CASSLAPPGQGGSLHF. In DNA form, the CDR3 reads TGTGCCAGCAGCTTAGCCCCCCCCGGACAGGGCGGGTCCCTCCACTTT.